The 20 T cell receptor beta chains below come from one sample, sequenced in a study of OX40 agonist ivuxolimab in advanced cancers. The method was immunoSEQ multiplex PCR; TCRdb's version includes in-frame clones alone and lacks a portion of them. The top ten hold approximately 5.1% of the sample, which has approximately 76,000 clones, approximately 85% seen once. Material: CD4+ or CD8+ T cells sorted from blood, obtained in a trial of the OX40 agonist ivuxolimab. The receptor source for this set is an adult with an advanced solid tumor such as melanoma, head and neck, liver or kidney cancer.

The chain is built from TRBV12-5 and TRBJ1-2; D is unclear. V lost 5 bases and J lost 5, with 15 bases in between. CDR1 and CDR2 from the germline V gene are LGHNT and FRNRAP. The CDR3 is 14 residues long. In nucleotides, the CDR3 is TGTGCTAGTGGTCCGTGGGCCCTTCGATATGGCTACACCTTC. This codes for CASGPWALRYGYTF.

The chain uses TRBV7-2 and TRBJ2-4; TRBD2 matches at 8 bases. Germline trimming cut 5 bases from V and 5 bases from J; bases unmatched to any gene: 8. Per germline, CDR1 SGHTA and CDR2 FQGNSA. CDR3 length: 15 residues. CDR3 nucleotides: TGTGCCAGCAGCACTGGGCGGGGGGTGCAAAACATTCAGTACTTC. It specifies CASSTGRGVQNIQYF.

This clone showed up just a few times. The CDR3 coding sequence is TGTGCCAGCAGTGGTTCCTCCTATAATTCACCCCTCCACTTT. Protein sequence: CASSGSSYNSPLHF. This chain joins TRBV25-1 and TRBJ1-6; D ambiguous. The V end lost 4 bases, the J end lost 0 bases, and 4 bases lay between the germline ends. CDR3 size: 14 residues. The germline V gene encodes CDR1 MGHDK and CDR2 SYGVNS.

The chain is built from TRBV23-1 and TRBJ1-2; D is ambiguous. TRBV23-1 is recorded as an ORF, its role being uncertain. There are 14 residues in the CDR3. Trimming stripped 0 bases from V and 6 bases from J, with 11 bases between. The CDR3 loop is CASSQSSGRDGYTF. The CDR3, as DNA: TGCGCCAGCAGTCAATCGTCTGGGCGGGATGGCTACACCTTC.

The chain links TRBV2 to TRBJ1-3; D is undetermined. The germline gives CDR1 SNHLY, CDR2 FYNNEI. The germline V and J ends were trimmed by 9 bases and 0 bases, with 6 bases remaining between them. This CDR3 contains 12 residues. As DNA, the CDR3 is TGTGCCAGAATCAGCTCTGGAAACACCATATATTTT. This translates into CARISSGNTIYF.

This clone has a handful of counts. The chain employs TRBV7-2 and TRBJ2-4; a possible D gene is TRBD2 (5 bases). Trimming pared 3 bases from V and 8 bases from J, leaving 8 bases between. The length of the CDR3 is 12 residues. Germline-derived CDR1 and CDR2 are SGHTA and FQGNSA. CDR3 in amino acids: CASSFDGDIQYF. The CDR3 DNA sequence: TGTGCCAGCAGCTTCGACGGGGACATTCAGTACTTC.

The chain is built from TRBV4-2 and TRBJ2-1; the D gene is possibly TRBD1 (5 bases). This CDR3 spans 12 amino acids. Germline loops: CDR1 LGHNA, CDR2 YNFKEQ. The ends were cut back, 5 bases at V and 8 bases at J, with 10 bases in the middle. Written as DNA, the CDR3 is TGTGCCAGCAGCGAACTCAGGGATGAGCAGTTCTTC. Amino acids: CASSELRDEQFF.

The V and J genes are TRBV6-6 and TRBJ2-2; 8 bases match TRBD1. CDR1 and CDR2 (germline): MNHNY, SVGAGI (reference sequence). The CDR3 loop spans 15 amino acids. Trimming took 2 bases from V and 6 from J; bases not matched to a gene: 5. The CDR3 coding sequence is TGTGCCAGCAGTTACAGTGACAGGGGTTCCGGGGAGCTGTTTTTT. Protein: CASSYSDRGSGELFF.

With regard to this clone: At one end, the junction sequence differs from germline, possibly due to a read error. The CDR3 coding sequence is TGCGCCAGCAGCCAAGAGGGGACTGACGATAATTCACCCCTCCACTTT. It codes for CASSQEGTDDNSPLHF. The chain is built from TRBV5-4 and TRBJ1-6; perhaps TRBD1 as D (5 bases). CDR1 SGHNT and CDR2 YYREEE come from the germline V gene (reference sequence). The CDR3 runs 16 residues.

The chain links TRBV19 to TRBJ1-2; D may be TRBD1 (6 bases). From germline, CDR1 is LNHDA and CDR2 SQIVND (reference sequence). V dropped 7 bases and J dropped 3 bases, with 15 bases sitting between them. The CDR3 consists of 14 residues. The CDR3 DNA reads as TGTGCCAGTAAGTCTCAGGGGTCTTACTATGGCTACACCTTC. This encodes CASKSQGSYYGYTF. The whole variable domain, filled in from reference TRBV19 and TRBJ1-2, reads DGGITQSPKYLFRKEGQNVTLSCEQNLNHDAMYWYRQDPGQGLRLIYYSQIVNDFQKGDIAEGYSVSREKKESFPLTVTSAQKNPTAFYLCASKSQGSYYGYTFGSGTRLTVV.

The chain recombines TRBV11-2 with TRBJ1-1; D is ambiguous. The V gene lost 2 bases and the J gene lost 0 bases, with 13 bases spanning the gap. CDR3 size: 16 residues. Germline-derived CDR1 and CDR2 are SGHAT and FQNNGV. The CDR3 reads CASSLWSASMNTEAFF. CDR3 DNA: TGTGCCAGCAGCTTATGGTCAGCTTCAATGAACACTGAAGCTTTCTTT.

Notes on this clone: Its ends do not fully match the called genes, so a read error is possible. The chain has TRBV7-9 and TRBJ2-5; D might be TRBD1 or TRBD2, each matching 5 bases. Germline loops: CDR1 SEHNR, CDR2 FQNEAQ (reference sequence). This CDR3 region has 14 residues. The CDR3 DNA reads TGTGCCGGCAGCGCGTGGGACGGGAAAGAGACCCAGTACTTC. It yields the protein CAGSAWDGKETQYF.

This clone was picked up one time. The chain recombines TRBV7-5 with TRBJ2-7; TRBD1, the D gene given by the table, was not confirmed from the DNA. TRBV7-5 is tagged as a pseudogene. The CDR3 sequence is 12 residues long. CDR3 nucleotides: TGTGCCAGAAGCCCGAAGACACACGAGCAGTACTTC. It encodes CARSPKTHEQYF.

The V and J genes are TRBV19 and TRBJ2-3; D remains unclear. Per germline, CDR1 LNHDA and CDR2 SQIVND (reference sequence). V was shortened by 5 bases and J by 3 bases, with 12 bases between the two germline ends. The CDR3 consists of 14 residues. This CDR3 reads CASSGSYGTDTQYF. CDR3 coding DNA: TGTGCCAGTAGTGGCTCGTACGGGACAGATACGCAGTATTTT.

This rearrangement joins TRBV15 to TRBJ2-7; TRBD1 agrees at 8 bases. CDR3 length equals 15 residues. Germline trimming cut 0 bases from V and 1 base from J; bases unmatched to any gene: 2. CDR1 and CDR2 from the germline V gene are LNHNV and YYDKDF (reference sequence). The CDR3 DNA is TGTGCCACCAGCAGAGACAGGGGGCCTTCCTACGAGCAGTACTTC. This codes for CATSRDRGPSYEQYF.

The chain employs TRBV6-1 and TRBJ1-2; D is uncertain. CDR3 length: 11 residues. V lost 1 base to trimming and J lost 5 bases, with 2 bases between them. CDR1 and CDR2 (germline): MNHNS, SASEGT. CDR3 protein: CASSEGYGYTF. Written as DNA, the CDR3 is TGTGCCAGCAGTGAAGGATATGGCTACACCTTC.

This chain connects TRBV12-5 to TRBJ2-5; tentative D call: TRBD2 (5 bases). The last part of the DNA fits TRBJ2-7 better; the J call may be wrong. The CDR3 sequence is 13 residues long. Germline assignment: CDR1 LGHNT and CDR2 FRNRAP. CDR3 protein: CASGVTGTYEQYF. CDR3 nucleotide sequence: TGTGCTAGTGGTGTGACGGGAACCTACGAGCAGTACTTC.

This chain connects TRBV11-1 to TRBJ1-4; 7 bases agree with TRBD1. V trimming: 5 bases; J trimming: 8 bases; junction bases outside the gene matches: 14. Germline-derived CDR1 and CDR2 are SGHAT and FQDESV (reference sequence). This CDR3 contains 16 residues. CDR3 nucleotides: TGTGCCAGCAGCAACCTCCCCACAGGGGCCGGAGAAAAACTGTTTTTT. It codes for CASSNLPTGAGEKLFF.

In DNA form, the CDR3 reads TGTGCCAGCAGCGTAGGACCTCAAGAGACCCAGTACTTC. Translating gives CASSVGPQETQYF. This chain uses TRBV9 with TRBJ2-5; D unresolved. The CDR3 consists of 13 residues. Trimming stripped 0 bases from V and 2 bases from J, with 5 bases between. The V gene's germline CDR1 is SGDLS and CDR2 YYNGEE.

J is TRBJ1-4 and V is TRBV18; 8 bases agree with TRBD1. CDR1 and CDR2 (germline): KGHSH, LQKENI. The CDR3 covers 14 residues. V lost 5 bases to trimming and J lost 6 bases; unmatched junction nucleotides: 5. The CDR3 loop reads CASSKDRDYEKLFF. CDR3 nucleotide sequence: TGTGCCAGCTCAAAGGACAGGGACTATGAAAAACTGTTTTTT.